These 31 T cell receptor beta chains came from one sample sequenced in a study of beta chain features in type 1 diabetes. The entirety of the isolated RNA underwent reverse transcription, so expressed TCRB transcripts were sequenced. Sequencing used immunoSEQ multiplex PCR; TCRdb keeps in-frame clones, though not all of them. The sample contains around 430,000 clones, approximately 31% of which appear only once. Sequenced material: naive CD4+ T cells from blood. The source is a man aged 18-30 years in good health.

This chain connects TRBV20-1 to TRBJ2-3; D is perhaps TRBD1 (5 bases). CDR3 length: 11 residues. CDR1 is DFQATT and CDR2 is SNEGSKA in the germline V gene (reference sequence). For the CDR3, the DNA is TGCAGCAGGGCCACGACAGATACGCAGTATTTT. This encodes CSRATTDTQYF.

This chain links TRBV29-1 with TRBJ1-2, with a tentative D call TRBD1 (5 bases). Germline assignment: CDR1 SQVTM and CDR2 ANQGSEA. CDR3 length: 12 amino acids. V dropped 4 bases and J dropped 4 bases, with 10 bases sitting between them. In DNA form, the CDR3 reads TGCAGCGTTGCGACAGCCTTCTATGGCTACACCTTC. Its translation: CSVATAFYGYTF.

This clone was observed a handful of times. The chain couples TRBV5-4 to TRBJ2-3; D gene uncertain. The V end was cut by 7 bases, the J end by 1 base, with 13 bases between. This CDR3 has 14 residues. Germline V gives CDR1 SGHNT, CDR2 YYREEE (reference sequence). CDR3 nucleotide sequence: TGTGCCAGCCGAGCAAGTGGGGGCACAGATACGCAGTATTTT. Its translation is CASRASGGTDTQYF.

This clone was counted a few times. The chain links TRBV2 to TRBJ1-2, with 10 bases lining up with TRBD1. The CDR3 runs to 14 residues. V shed 6 bases and J 4 bases; nucleotides not matched to a gene: 5. Germline V gene sequence: CDR1 SNHLY, CDR2 FYNNEI. CDR3 DNA sequence: TGTGCCAGCAGCGGGGACAGGGGAGCCTATGGCTACACCTTC. It yields the protein CASSGDRGAYGYTF.

J is TRBJ2-1 and V is TRBV4-3, with 11 bases aligning to TRBD1. The J segment lost 3 bases and the V segment lost 1 base, leaving 5 bases of the junction unmatched. Germline-derived CDR1 and CDR2 are LGHNA and YSLEER. The CDR3 has 17 amino acids. The CDR3 bases are TGCGCCAGCAGCCAAGTAGGGGACAGGGGGGACTACAATGAGCAGTTCTTC. Translated: CASSQVGDRGDYNEQFF.

Regarding this clone: Other DNA variants within this sample encode the same CDR3. The J gene is TRBJ2-3, the V gene TRBV7-2, with D perhaps TRBD2 (6 bases). The CDR3 has 15 amino acids. V lost 1 base to trimming and J lost 2 bases, with 10 bases between them. Germline V CDR1 and CDR2: SGHTA, FQGNSA. CDR3: CASSLVGGATDTQYF. Here the CDR3 DNA reads TGTGCCAGCAGCTTAGTGGGCGGGGCCACAGATACGCAGTATTTT.

This sequence joins TRBV10-3 and TRBJ2-3, with 12 bases matching TRBD2. The CDR3 is made up of 17 amino acids. V was pared by 4 bases and J by 0 bases, with 5 bases of the junction left unmatched. Germline V gene data show CDR1 as ENHRY and CDR2 as SYGVKD. CDR3 coding DNA: TGTGCCATCAGTGGCCGGACTAGCGGGGCTAGCACAGATACGCAGTATTTT. Amino acids: CAISGRTSGASTDTQYF.

There are a few counts of this clone. The chain employs TRBV9 and TRBJ1-2; TRBD1 might be the D (5 bases). This CDR3 has 15 amino acids. V was pared by 3 bases and J by 2 bases, with 14 bases between. CDR1 is SGDLS and CDR2 is YYNGEE in the germline V gene. CDR3 sequence (DNA): TGTGCCAGCAGCGCAGAACCGGGGCCAAACTATGGCTACACCTTC. Protein product: CASSAEPGPNYGYTF.

The chain uses TRBV18 and TRBJ2-3; weak D call: TRBD2 (5 bases). The CDR3 has 15 amino acids. Germline V lookup: CDR1 KGHSH, CDR2 LQKENI. V lost 1 base and J lost 3, with 11 bases in between. The chain's CDR3 is CASSPQAVGTDTQYF. CDR3 bases: TGTGCCAGCTCACCACAAGCGGTTGGGACAGATACGCAGTATTTT.

This clone was detected a few times. CDR3 protein: CSVVLGAGAGYEQFF. The CDR3 DNA sequence: TGCAGCGTTGTCCTTGGGGCGGGAGCAGGCTATGAGCAGTTCTTC. The chain carries TRBV29-1 and TRBJ2-1; 7 bases are shared with TRBD2. CDR1 is SQVTM, CDR2 ANQGSEA, per germline. The V gene end was trimmed by 4 bases and the J gene end by 8 bases; junction bases not matched to a gene: 14. The CDR3 is made up of 15 amino acids.

V is TRBV5-4 and J is TRBJ2-6; D remains unclear. The V gene lost 1 base and the J gene lost 4 bases, with 3 bases spanning the gap. CDR3 length: 13 amino acids. Germline CDR1 is SGHNT and CDR2 is YYREEE (reference sequence). The CDR3 here is CASSLFGANVLTF. CDR3 nucleotides: TGTGCCAGCAGCTTGTTCGGGGCCAACGTCCTGACTTTC.

The chain recombines TRBV5-6 with TRBJ2-5, with 8 bases lining up with TRBD1. The germline V gene encodes CDR1 SGHDT and CDR2 YYEEEE. Unmatched junction bases numbered 2, after V lost 1 base and J lost 3 bases. This CDR3 is built from 14 residues. CDR3 region: CASSLMDREETQYF. CDR3 nucleotides: TGTGCCAGCAGCTTGATGGACAGGGAAGAGACCCAGTACTTC.

The J gene is TRBJ2-7, the V gene TRBV5-6; either TRBD1 or TRBD2 may supply D (5 bases each). This CDR3 contains 14 residues. Per germline, CDR1 SGHDT and CDR2 YYEEEE. V was shortened by 4 bases and J by 5 bases, with 16 bases between the two germline ends. The CDR3 sequence: CASSNHGTRHEQYF. DNA for the CDR3: TGTGCCAGCAGCAATCATGGGACCCGCCACGAGCAGTACTTC. Full variable domain (rest looked up from reference TRBV5-6 and TRBJ2-7): DAGVTQSPTHLIKTRGQQVTLRCSPKSGHDTVSWYQQALGQGPQFIFQYYEEEERQRGNFPDRFSGHQFPNYSSELNVNALLLGDSALYLCASSNHGTRHEQYFGPGTRLTVT.

The chain recombines TRBV2 with TRBJ1-5; D ambiguous. V dropped 3 bases and J dropped 5 bases, with 5 bases sitting between them. This CDR3 region has 12 residues. The germline CDR1 and CDR2 sequences are SNHLY and FYNNEI. CDR3 coding DNA: TGTGCCAGCAGTGATGGAGATCAGCCCCAGCATTTT. Translation gives CASSDGDQPQHF.

This clone appeared a single time. This sequence joins TRBV19 and TRBJ2-5; D call uncertain. In germline, CDR1 is LNHDA, CDR2 SQIVND (reference sequence). V lost 5 bases, J lost 4 bases, and 8 bases lay in between. The CDR3 has 12 residues. The CDR3 DNA follows: TGTGCCAGTAGTGACTTAGTAGAGACCCAGTACTTC. Translated: CASSDLVETQYF. Drawing the rest from reference TRBV19 and TRBJ2-5, the complete variable domain is DGGITQSPKYLFRKEGQNVTLSCEQNLNHDAMYWYRQDPGQGLRLIYYSQIVNDFQKGDIAEGYSVSREKKESFPLTVTSAQKNPTAFYLCASSDLVETQYFGPGTRLLVL.

The chain is built from TRBV18 and TRBJ2-5; 7 bases match TRBD1. This CDR3 is 13 amino acids long. Germline V gene lookup returns CDR1 KGHSH and CDR2 LQKENI. Trimming took 6 bases from V and 5 from J; bases not matched to a gene: 6. CDR3 sequence (DNA): TGTGCCAGCTCCCTCGACAGGGAGGAGACCCAGTACTTC. Translating gives CASSLDREETQYF.

This clone was found a few times. This chain joins TRBV30 and TRBJ1-5, with a possible D match to TRBD1 (5 bases). The CDR3 sequence is 13 residues long. CDR1 GTSNPN and CDR2 SVGIG come from the germline V gene (reference sequence). V lost 4 bases and J 4 bases, leaving 11 bases between the germline ends. CDR3 protein: CAWTQQDNQPQHF. The DNA of the CDR3 is TGTGCCTGGACCCAACAGGATAATCAGCCCCAGCATTTT.

Comments on this clone: This specimen includes other DNA sequences encoding the same CDR3. This chain joins TRBV9 and TRBJ2-2; D unresolved. V was pared by 0 bases and J by 6 bases, with 6 bases between. The CDR3 is 13 amino acids. Germline loops: CDR1 SGDLS, CDR2 YYNGEE. Written as DNA, the CDR3 is TGTGCCAGCAGCGTAGAAGGAGCCGGGGAGCTGTTTTTT. Encoded protein: CASSVEGAGELFF.

Only a few counts were recorded for this clone. CDR3 coding DNA: TGTGCCTGGAGTGTACAGGGGTTCTATGGCTACACCTTC. This encodes CAWSVQGFYGYTF. This chain uses TRBV30 with TRBJ1-2; the match to TRBD1 covers 7 bases. V trimming: 0 bases; J trimming: 4 bases; junction bases outside the gene matches: 2. The CDR3 contains 13 residues. CDR1 GTSNPN and CDR2 SVGIG come from the germline V gene (reference sequence).

This clone was picked up a small number of times. This CDR3 reads CAISESVGPSNEQFF. In DNA form, the CDR3 reads TGTGCCATCAGTGAGTCCGTCGGACCGTCCAATGAGCAGTTCTTC. The V and J genes are TRBV10-3 and TRBJ2-1; no clear D gene. V dropped 0 bases and J dropped 6 bases, with 12 bases sitting between them. The germline CDR1 and CDR2 sequences are ENHRY and SYGVKD. The CDR3 consists of 15 residues.

This chain connects TRBV5-1 to TRBJ2-5; D might be TRBD1 (5 bases). V lost 2 bases, J lost 2 bases, and 10 bases lay in between. The V gene's germline CDR1 is SGHRS and CDR2 YFSETQ. The CDR3 runs to 14 residues. The CDR3 DNA reads as TGCGCCAGCAGCTTCTCTAGGGGTCAAGAGACCCAGTACTTC. It encodes CASSFSRGQETQYF.

The chain is built from TRBV4-2 and TRBJ2-1, with no clear D. Per germline, CDR1 LGHNA and CDR2 YNFKEQ. CDR3 size: 13 residues. Trimming shortened V by 0 bases and J by 9 bases, and 9 bases separated the two germline ends. The CDR3 region has the DNA TGTGCCAGCAGCCAAGAGTCGGACGCTGAGCAGTTCTTC. This codes for CASSQESDAEQFF.

The chain couples TRBV7-9 to TRBJ1-4, with D unresolved. This CDR3 is 16 amino acids long. Germline assignment: CDR1 SEHNR and CDR2 FQNEAQ (reference sequence). Between the trimmed V and J ends, which lost 1 base and 0 bases, there was a span of 9 bases. The CDR3 bases are TGTGCCAGCAGCTTAGACCGCACTGCAACTAATGAAAAACTGTTTTTT. Protein: CASSLDRTATNEKLFF.

The J gene is TRBJ1-1, the V gene TRBV9; D is possibly TRBD1 (5 bases). CDR1 SGDLS and CDR2 YYNGEE come from the germline V gene. CDR3 size: 15 residues. V was trimmed by 0 bases and J by 2 bases, leaving 11 bases between them. The CDR3 protein is CASSVAGQLNTEAFF. CDR3 in DNA: TGTGCCAGCAGCGTAGCAGGGCAGCTAAACACTGAAGCTTTCTTT.

The chain couples TRBV5-1 to TRBJ2-5, with D maybe TRBD1 (6 bases). CDR1 is SGHRS, CDR2 YFSETQ, per germline. V lost 2 bases and J 5 bases, leaving 19 bases between the germline ends. This CDR3 has 16 amino acids. The CDR3: CASSFSDSGVEETQYF. The CDR3 DNA reads as TGCGCCAGCAGCTTCTCGGACAGCGGCGTGGAGGAGACCCAGTACTTC.

In its sample, this clone was seen a few times. V and J are TRBV25-1 and TRBJ2-1, with D maybe TRBD2 (6 bases). Germline V lookup: CDR1 MGHDK, CDR2 SYGVNS. This CDR3 is 13 amino acids long. The V end lost 6 bases, the J end lost 3 bases, and 9 bases lay between the germline ends. The CDR3 spells CASRASVYNEQFF. In nucleotides, the CDR3 is TGTGCCAGCAGGGCTAGCGTCTACAATGAGCAGTTCTTC.

This clone was counted a few times. The chain combines TRBV7-2 with TRBJ1-1, with D unclear. The CDR3 loop spans 15 amino acids. Germline V gives CDR1 SGHTA, CDR2 FQGNSA. V was clipped by 5 bases and J by 7 bases, with 20 bases between them. This CDR3 is CASSPFGLGASEAFF. DNA of the CDR3: TGTGCCAGCAGCCCCTTCGGTTTGGGAGCGAGTGAAGCTTTCTTT.

The chain employs TRBV28 and TRBJ2-1; 9 bases agree with TRBD2. Germline trimming cut 8 bases from V and 9 bases from J; bases unmatched to any gene: 14. The germline V gene has CDR1 MDHEN and CDR2 SYDVKM. The CDR3 is 15 residues long. CDR3 nucleotides: TGTGCCAGCCGTCCAGCGGGAGGAGGAAGCGGTGAGCAGTTCTTC. Translated, it gives CASRPAGGGSGEQFF.

The CDR3 DNA is TGTGCCAGCCAAGCTTCCGTTAACACCGGGGAGCTGTTTTTT. The encoded protein is CASQASVNTGELFF. The rearrangement joins TRBV7-2 to TRBJ2-2; D gene unclear. V was clipped by 8 bases and J by 2 bases, with 12 bases between them. The CDR3 is 14 residues long. Germline CDR1 and CDR2: SGHTA and FQGNSA.

A few counts support this clone. This chain joins TRBV6-5 and TRBJ2-5; TRBD2 aligns across 9 bases. After removal of 0 bases from V and 4 bases from J, the junction contained 0 bases not matched to a gene. Per germline, CDR1 MNHEY and CDR2 SVGAGI. This CDR3 is 14 amino acids long. The DNA of the CDR3 is TGTGCCAGCAGTTACTCGACTAGCGGAGAGACCCAGTACTTC. It encodes CASSYSTSGETQYF.

This clone has just a few counts. V gene TRBV10-3 combines with J gene TRBJ2-1, with D tentatively TRBD1 (5 bases). V dropped 4 bases and J dropped 6 bases, with 13 bases sitting between them. The CDR3 is 14 amino acids. CDR1 ENHRY and CDR2 SYGVKD come from the germline V gene. The CDR3 loop is CAISGPGLGNEQFF. The CDR3, as DNA: TGTGCCATCAGTGGCCCAGGGCTGGGCAATGAGCAGTTCTTC.